Presented here are 20 T cell receptor beta chains from one specimen sequenced in a study of shared clonotypes between healthy human individuals. TCRdb keeps only in-frame clones here, not all; method: immunoSEQ multiplex PCR. The top ten clones hold approximately 0.38% of a sample with roughly 1,500,000 clones, approximately 98.5% of them seen once. The sequencing input was naive CD4+ T cells sorted from blood. Subset specified: CD45RA+ positively selected. The receptors here all came from a man younger than 45 in good health.

This chain joins TRBV5-8 and TRBJ1-3; TRBD1 is a possible D gene (6 bases). This CDR3 is built from 14 residues. Germline values: CDR1 SGHTS, CDR2 YDEGEE. Trimming removed 5 bases from V and 2 bases from J, with 11 bases in between. Written as DNA, the CDR3 is TGTGCCAGCAGTAGAAGGACAGCTGGAAACACCATATATTTT. It translates to CASSRRTAGNTIYF.

The genes are TRBV6-5 and TRBJ2-1; TRBD1 agrees at 7 bases. The CDR3 covers 14 residues. Unmatched junction bases numbered 17, after V lost 6 bases and J lost 15 bases. Germline CDR1 is MNHEY and CDR2 is SVGAGI. CDR3 coding DNA: TGTGCCAGCAGCTTCGAGGGACAGCAATGGTTTACGTTCTTC. Translating it yields CASSFEGQQWFTFF.

The rearrangement links TRBV2 to TRBJ2-1, with a tentative D call TRBD1 (6 bases). Trimming pared 6 bases from V and 5 bases from J, leaving 11 bases between. The CDR3 has 13 amino acids. In germline, CDR1 is SNHLY, CDR2 FYNNEI. CDR3 in amino acids: CASRTDSNNEQFF. CDR3 coding DNA: TGTGCCAGCAGGACGGACAGTAACAATGAGCAGTTCTTC.

V is TRBV28 and J is TRBJ1-2, with D tentatively TRBD1 (6 bases). Germline assignment: CDR1 MDHEN and CDR2 SYDVKM. CDR3 size: 15 residues. The V gene lost 4 bases and the J gene lost 0 bases, with 12 bases spanning the gap. The DNA for the CDR3 is TGTGCCAGCAGTTCTCCAGGGGCCTCTAACTATGGCTACACCTTC. It yields the protein CASSSPGASNYGYTF.

This sequence joins TRBV18 and TRBJ2-3; 10 nucleotides agree with TRBD2. Germline V gene lookup returns CDR1 KGHSH and CDR2 LQKENI. Trimming took 0 bases from V and 5 from J; bases not matched to a gene: 8. CDR3 length: 17 amino acids. CDR3 bases: TGTGCCAGCTCACCACCGGCTAGCGGGAGCTGGGGAGATACGCAGTATTTT. Amino acids: CASSPPASGSWGDTQYF.

This chain joins TRBV14 and TRBJ2-7; unclear D gene. This CDR3 contains 15 residues. Germline V CDR1 and CDR2: SGHDN, FVKESK. V shed 1 base and J shed 2 bases, with 12 bases lying between them. Here the CDR3 DNA reads TGTGCCAGCAGCCAAGCTACGCGTGTAACCTACGAGCAGTACTTC. Translation: CASSQATRVTYEQYF.

The chain joins TRBV28 to TRBJ2-1; D ambiguous. This CDR3 is built from 11 residues. Per the germline V gene, CDR1 is MDHEN and CDR2 is SYDVKM. Trimming removed 1 base from V and 10 bases from J, with 5 bases in between. The CDR3 bases are TGTGCCAGCAGTTTATCGAGGGAGCAGTTCTTC. It encodes CASSLSREQFF.

The V gene is TRBV18, the J gene TRBJ1-1; no definite D call. V lost 2 bases and J 1 base, leaving 8 bases between the germline ends. The CDR3 is 14 amino acids. Germline CDR1 is KGHSH and CDR2 is LQKENI. CDR3 residues: CASSPYLPNTEAFF. CDR3 bases: TGTGCCAGCTCACCATACTTGCCGAACACTGAAGCTTTCTTT.

This chain links TRBV5-4 with TRBJ2-1, with TRBD2 matching 8 bases. Germline loops: CDR1 SGHNT, CDR2 YYREEE (reference sequence). The CDR3 has 16 residues. V was clipped by 1 base and J by 4 bases; unmatched bases: 7. CDR3 coding DNA: TGTGCCAGCAGCTTGATCGAGCGGGAGTTTTACAATGAGCAGTTCTTC. Encoded protein: CASSLIEREFYNEQFF.

This chain connects TRBV21-1 to TRBJ2-1. TRBV21-1 corresponds to a pseudogene. This CDR3 contains 12 residues. CDR3 sequence: CASSNLPDEQFF. DNA for the CDR3: TGTGCCAGCAGCAACCTACCAGATGAGCAGTTCTTC.

The chain employs TRBV28 and TRBJ1-5; D gene uncertain. Trimming stripped 4 bases from V and 1 base from J, with 8 bases between. The CDR3 loop spans 14 amino acids. Germline CDR1 and CDR2: MDHEN and SYDVKM. CDR3 DNA sequence: TGTGCCAGCAGTTGGGCAACAAGCAATCAGCCCCAGCATTTT. This encodes CASSWATSNQPQHF.

The chain couples TRBV7-2 to TRBJ2-2, with TRBD2 matching 13 bases. After removal of 10 bases from V and 7 bases from J, the junction contained 9 bases not matched to a gene. This CDR3 is 15 amino acids long. Germline loops: CDR1 SGHTA, CDR2 FQGNSA. CDR3 sequence (DNA): TGTGCCATCGGACTAGCGGGAGAAGCGAGCGGGGAGCTGTTTTTT. Translating gives CAIGLAGEASGELFF.

This chain connects TRBV5-1 to TRBJ2-7; 7 bases are shared with TRBD1. Germline CDR1 and CDR2: SGHRS and YFSETQ. This CDR3 has 15 amino acids. Losses at the gene ends were 4 bases for V and 2 bases for J; bases not matched to a gene: 9. In nucleotides, the CDR3 is TGCGCCAGCAGCCTCTCTCCGGGACAGACCTACGAGCAGTACTTC. It specifies CASSLSPGQTYEQYF.

The rearrangement uses TRBV29-1 and TRBJ1-1, with a possible D match to TRBD1 (6 bases). V lost 7 bases and J lost 4, with 10 bases in between. Germline CDR1 reads SQVTM; CDR2 reads ANQGSEA. There are 11 residues in the CDR3. The CDR3: CSADRTTEAFF. In DNA, the CDR3 is TGCAGCGCAGACAGGACCACTGAAGCTTTCTTT.

The chain employs TRBV28 and TRBJ2-2; 7 positions match TRBD1. The V gene's germline CDR1 is MDHEN and CDR2 SYDVKM. The ends lost 1 base at V and 8 bases at J; junction bases unmatched: 7. This CDR3 is built from 15 residues. For the CDR3, the DNA is TGTGCCAGCAGTTTATACGACAGGGCCCTAGGGGAGCTGTTTTTT. Translation gives CASSLYDRALGELFF.

The chain is built from TRBV9 and TRBJ2-5; possible D gene TRBD1, 6 bases. CDR3 length: 13 residues. Trimming pared 0 bases from V and 5 bases from J, leaving 8 bases between. The germline V gene encodes CDR1 SGDLS and CDR2 YYNGEE. In nucleotides, the CDR3 is TGTGCCAGCAGCGTAGCTACAGGGGAGACCCAGTACTTC. It specifies CASSVATGETQYF.

This clone was observed a handful of times. The chain joins TRBV11-1 to TRBJ2-2; TRBD2 matches 8 bases. The germline V gene encodes CDR1 SGHAT and CDR2 FQDESV (reference sequence). CDR3 length: 15 residues. V gave up 4 bases and J gave up 6 bases; unmatched junction bases: 7. As DNA, the CDR3 is TGTGCCAGCAGCTGGAGGACTAGCTCTCCCGGGGAGCTGTTTTTT. Its protein product is CASSWRTSSPGELFF. The variable domain in full, with the rest retrieved from reference TRBV11-1 and TRBJ2-2, is EAEVAQSPRYKITEKSQAVAFWCDPISGHATLYWYRQILGQGPELLVQFQDESVVDDSQLPKDRFSAERLKGVDSTLKIQPAELGDSAMYLCASSWRTSSPGELFFGEGSRLTVL.

The V gene is TRBV28, the J gene TRBJ2-7; D remains ambiguous. V was clipped by 2 bases and J by 3 bases, with 11 bases between them. Germline CDR1 is MDHEN and CDR2 is SYDVKM. The CDR3 is 14 amino acids. The CDR3 DNA reads TGTGCCAGCAGTTTAGTGTCTCTAGACTACGAGCAGTACTTC. It is translated as CASSLVSLDYEQYF.

The V gene is TRBV28, the J gene TRBJ2-1, with 9 positions matching TRBD2. The CDR3 sequence is 16 residues long. The ends lost 5 bases at V and 8 bases at J; junction bases unmatched: 13. The germline V gene has CDR1 MDHEN and CDR2 SYDVKM. As DNA, the CDR3 is TGTGCCAGCAGTCAATTTGCGGGAGGGCCGAGGGATGAGCAGTTCTTC. It specifies CASSQFAGGPRDEQFF.

This clone was observed once. The J gene is TRBJ1-5, the V gene TRBV30; D is possibly TRBD1 (6 bases). V lost 1 base and J lost 4, with 11 bases in between. CDR3 length equals 14 residues. The germline gives CDR1 GTSNPN, CDR2 SVGIG (reference sequence). The CDR3 loop is CAWSAGQWNQPQHF. CDR3 DNA sequence: TGTGCCTGGAGTGCCGGACAGTGGAATCAGCCCCAGCATTTT.